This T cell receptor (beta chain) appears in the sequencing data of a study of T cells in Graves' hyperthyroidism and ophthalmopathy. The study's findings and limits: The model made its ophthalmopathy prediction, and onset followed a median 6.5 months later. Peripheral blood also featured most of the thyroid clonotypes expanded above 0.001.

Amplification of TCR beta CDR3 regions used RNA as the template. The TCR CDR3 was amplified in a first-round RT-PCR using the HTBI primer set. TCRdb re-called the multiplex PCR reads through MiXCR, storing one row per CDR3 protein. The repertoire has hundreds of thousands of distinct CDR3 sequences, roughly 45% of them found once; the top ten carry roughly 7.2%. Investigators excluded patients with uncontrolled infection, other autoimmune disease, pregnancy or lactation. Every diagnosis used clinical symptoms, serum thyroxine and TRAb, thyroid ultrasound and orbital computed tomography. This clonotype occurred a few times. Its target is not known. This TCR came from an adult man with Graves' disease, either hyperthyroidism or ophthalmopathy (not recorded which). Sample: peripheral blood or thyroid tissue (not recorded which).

The CDR3 DNA reads TGTGCCAGTAATCCAGGAAGAGCTAATGAAAAACTGTTTTTT. It translates to CASNPGRANEKLFF. The chain is built from TRBV19 and TRBJ1-4; D is undetermined. The CDR3 has 14 amino acids. Trimming cost V 7 bases and J 3 bases, with 12 bases left between them. Germline-derived CDR1 and CDR2 are LNHDA and SQIVND (reference sequence).